This T cell receptor (beta chain) was captured in a study of blood T cell repertoires in COVID-19. Data came from immunoSEQ multiplex PCR; TCRdb stores just in-frame clones and leaves some out. This table holds around 230,000 clones, roughly 87% found once. Study members were between roughly 18 and 100 years old and lived in 25 or so US regions. Clinical history as reported by participants underpinned cohort assignment. This CDR3 spans 15 amino acids. Germline V lookup: CDR1 SGHNT, CDR2 YYREEE (reference sequence). V shed 2 bases, J shed 2 bases, and the junction held 2 bases outside the gene matches. This clone was observed a few times.

The sequence derives from a man aged 18 to 29 with acute COVID-19. This chain connects TRBV5-4 to TRBJ2-5; 11 nucleotides line up with TRBD2. Specimen: PBMCs or T cells enriched from blood (not recorded which). The CDR3: CASSFRLAGQETQYF. In nucleotides, the CDR3 is TGTGCCAGCAGCTTTAGACTAGCGGGACAAGAGACCCAGTACTTC.